What follows are 27 T cell receptor beta chains derived from one specimen sequenced in a study of identical twins listed by TCRdb under 2016. Library construction relied on 5' RACE. TCRdb records Illumina HiSeq 2000 as the sequencer. In TCRdb, the public reads were trimmed at Q25 with fastp and aligned with MiXCR, with productive beta chains retained. Each CDR3 protein gets just one entry, which takes the most common genes and DNA from the rows behind it. The sample data list around 530,000 distinct CDR3 sequences, and around 15% of these were observed just once. The top ten clones comprise roughly 0.42% of the sample. These same data were also listed under a study on yellow fever vaccine responses in identical twins.

The sequenced material came from CD4+ T cells sorted from blood. The receptors were gathered from a woman in her late teens or twenties in good health.

The rearrangement joins TRBV7-9 to TRBJ1-5; D remains ambiguous. The CDR3 extends over 12 amino acids. Germline assignment: CDR1 SEHNR and CDR2 FQNEAQ (reference sequence). The V gene lost 5 bases and the J gene lost 5 bases, with 7 bases spanning the gap. CDR3 sequence (DNA): TGTGCCAGCAGCACTGATGATCAGCCCCAGCATTTT. It specifies CASSTDDQPQHF.

This clonotype turned up a few times. The V gene is TRBV6-5, the J gene TRBJ2-3; 10 bases agree with TRBD2. The CDR3 consists of 16 residues. CDR1 and CDR2 (germline): MNHEY, SVGAGI. V was clipped by 4 bases and J by 0 bases; unmatched bases: 4. CDR3 loop: CASSSLAGLSTDTQYF. The CDR3, as DNA: TGTGCCAGCAGTTCACTAGCGGGGCTGAGCACAGATACGCAGTATTTT.

A few counts support this clonotype. V usage is TRBV14 and J usage is TRBJ1-2; TRBD1 aligns across 7 bases. This CDR3 region has 16 residues. V shed 4 bases, J shed 1 base, and the junction held 9 bases outside the gene matches. Looked up from germline, CDR1 is SGHDN and CDR2 is FVKESK. CDR3 sequence (DNA): TGTGCCAGCAGCCCCCTCATGGACAGGAGTAACTATGGCTACACCTTC. Its translation: CASSPLMDRSNYGYTF.

This clonotype was recorded a few times. This chain links TRBV20-1 with TRBJ2-3; 10 bases agree with TRBD2. In germline, CDR1 is DFQATT, CDR2 SNEGSKA (reference sequence). V was clipped by 6 bases and J by 6 bases; unmatched bases: 6. This CDR3 has 13 residues. The chain's CDR3 is CSAQRGGRDTQYF. CDR3 sequence (DNA): TGCAGTGCCCAGCGGGGGGGCCGGGATACGCAGTATTTT.

This clonotype occurred a few times. The chain carries TRBV2 and TRBJ2-2; 11 nucleotides agree with TRBD2. Per the germline V gene, CDR1 is SNHLY and CDR2 is FYNNEI. There are 17 residues in the CDR3. V gave up 7 bases and J gave up 6 bases; unmatched junction bases: 13. CDR3 sequence: CASIPNSGGARAGELFF. The CDR3 DNA reads as TGTGCCAGCATCCCCAATAGCGGGGGGGCCCGGGCCGGGGAGCTGTTTTTT.

This clonotype was picked up one time. The chain links TRBV4-1 to TRBJ2-2, with 10 bases matching TRBD1. The length of the CDR3 is 15 residues. In germline, CDR1 is MGHRA, CDR2 YSYEKL. Losses at the gene ends were 6 bases for V and 5 bases for J; bases not matched to a gene: 6. This chain's CDR3 is CASSDDRGLTGELFF. The CDR3 DNA reads as TGCGCCAGCAGTGACGACAGGGGGCTGACCGGGGAGCTGTTTTTT.

The V call is TRBV5-1, the J call TRBJ2-3; TRBD2 matches 10 bases. Trimming removed 3 bases from V and 7 bases from J; junction bases left unmatched: 11. CDR1 and CDR2 (germline): SGHRS, YFSETQ. This CDR3 has 16 residues. As DNA, the CDR3 is TGCGCCAGCAGCTACGCCAATCTAGCGGGGGAGAATACGCAGTATTTT. This encodes CASSYANLAGENTQYF.

The chain recombines TRBV3-1 with TRBJ2-7; D is perhaps TRBD2 (5 bases). The CDR3 has 16 residues. Germline loops: CDR1 LGHDT, CDR2 YNNKEL (reference sequence). The germline V and J ends were trimmed by 1 base and 5 bases, with 18 bases remaining between them. The chain's CDR3 is CASSQGVGYSTNEQYF. CDR3 bases: TGTGCCAGCAGCCAAGGGGTGGGGTATTCGACTAACGAGCAGTACTTC.

The chain carries TRBV7-9 and TRBJ1-2, with 9 bases that match TRBD1. CDR1 and CDR2 (germline): SEHNR, FQNEAQ (reference sequence). The CDR3 sequence is 14 residues long. V lost 5 bases to trimming and J lost 7 bases; unmatched junction nucleotides: 8. The CDR3 sequence: CASSITGTGSGYTF. The CDR3 DNA is TGTGCCAGCAGCATTACCGGGACAGGGAGTGGCTACACCTTC. The full variable domain, with the rest looked up from reference TRBV7-9 and TRBJ1-2, is DTGVSQNPRHKITKRGQNVTFRCDPISEHNRLYWYRQTLGQGPEFLTYFQNEAQLEKSRLLSDRFSAERPKGSFSTLEIQRTEQGDSAMYLCASSITGTGSGYTFGSGTRLTVV.

This clonotype was picked up a small number of times. J is TRBJ1-1 and V is TRBV7-2, with no clear D. V gave up 3 bases and J gave up 1 base, with 9 bases separating them. Germline V gives CDR1 SGHTA, CDR2 FQGNSA. CDR3 length: 14 amino acids. This chain's CDR3 is CASSFVGKNTEAFF. CDR3 bases: TGTGCCAGCAGCTTCGTGGGAAAGAACACTGAAGCTTTCTTT.

This sequence joins TRBV12-5 and TRBJ2-1; no reliable D call. Trimming stripped 6 bases from V and 4 bases from J, with 13 bases between. CDR1 is LGHNT and CDR2 is FRNRAP in the germline V gene. The CDR3 has 14 amino acids. The CDR3 coding sequence is TGTGCTAGTGGACTCGAGCTGTCTTACAATGAGCAGTTCTTC. It codes for CASGLELSYNEQFF.

The V gene is TRBV15, the J gene TRBJ2-5; a possible D gene is TRBD1 (6 bases). Trimming shortened V by 9 bases and J by 5 bases, and 16 bases separated the two germline ends. The length of the CDR3 is 13 residues. CDR1 and CDR2 (germline): LNHNV, YYDKDF (reference sequence). CDR3: CATLWGPGETQYF. The DNA for the CDR3 is TGTGCCACACTCTGGGGGCCGGGGGAGACCCAGTACTTC.

V usage is TRBV10-3 and J usage is TRBJ2-3; TRBD2 matches at 7 bases. The CDR3 runs to 13 residues. The trim removed 10 bases at V and 5 bases at J, leaving 9 bases unmatched. The germline V gene encodes CDR1 ENHRY and CDR2 SYGVKD. CDR3 coding DNA: TGTGCCACCCGTCGGGGGGAAATAGATACGCAGTATTTT. Translating gives CATRRGEIDTQYF.

There are many counts of this clonotype. V and J are TRBV6-9 and TRBJ2-3; no definite D call. The CDR3 runs to 14 residues. CDR1 and CDR2 from the germline V gene are MNHGY and SVAAGI. V lost 4 bases and J lost 0, with 8 bases in between. The CDR3 nucleotides read TGTGCCAGCAGTTGGTCGGGCAGCACAGATACGCAGTATTTT. Translation gives CASSWSGSTDTQYF.

V usage is TRBV5-1 and J usage is TRBJ1-1; D is ambiguous. The CDR3 sequence is 13 residues long. V was clipped by 4 bases and J by 4 bases, with 11 bases between them. The germline V gene encodes CDR1 SGHRS and CDR2 YFSETQ. CDR3 in amino acids: CASSALVGTEAFF. The CDR3 DNA is TGCGCCAGCAGCGCGCTCGTTGGCACTGAAGCTTTCTTT. The variable domain in full, completed from reference TRBV5-1 and TRBJ1-1, reads KAGVTQTPRYLIKTRGQQVTLSCSPISGHRSVSWYQQTPGQGLQFLFEYFSETQRNKGNFPGRFSGRQFSNSRSEMNVSTLELGDSALYLCASSALVGTEAFFGQGTRLTVV.

The sample holds a few counts of this clonotype. V gene TRBV5-1 combines with J gene TRBJ2-3; 15 nucleotides align to TRBD2. CDR3 length: 17 residues. Germline V CDR1 and CDR2: SGHRS, YFSETQ. The J segment lost 5 bases and the V segment lost 4 bases, leaving 8 bases of the junction unmatched. The CDR3 DNA is TGCGCCAGCAGCCGCGGACTAGCGGGGGGGACGAGAGATACGCAGTATTTT. As protein: CASSRGLAGGTRDTQYF. Full variable domain (rest looked up from reference TRBV5-1 and TRBJ2-3): KAGVTQTPRYLIKTRGQQVTLSCSPISGHRSVSWYQQTPGQGLQFLFEYFSETQRNKGNFPGRFSGRQFSNSRSEMNVSTLELGDSALYLCASSRGLAGGTRDTQYFGPGTRLTVL.

The chain combines TRBV25-1 with TRBJ2-7; 7 bases are shared with TRBD1. The V gene's germline CDR1 is MGHDK and CDR2 SYGVNS. The V and J ends lost 5 bases and 0 bases, in that order; junction bases with no gene match: 13. The CDR3 is 17 amino acids. DNA for the CDR3: TGTGCCAGCAGTCAACAATACGACAGGGAAATCTCCTACGAGCAGTACTTC. Its protein is CASSQQYDREISYEQYF.

The rearrangement joins TRBV11-2 to TRBJ2-4; D is ambiguous. The CDR3 loop spans 12 amino acids. Germline CDR1 SGHAT, CDR2 FQNNGV. The V gene lost 3 bases and the J gene lost 9 bases, with 9 bases spanning the gap. The CDR3 coding sequence is TGTGCCAGCAGCTTCAGTCTGAGCATTCAGTACTTC. As protein: CASSFSLSIQYF.

The chain combines TRBV10-2 with TRBJ2-1, with D perhaps matching TRBD1 (5 bases). The CDR3 covers 17 residues. Looked up from germline, CDR1 is WSHSY and CDR2 is SAAADI. Trimming shortened V by 4 bases and J by 5 bases, and 21 bases separated the two germline ends. The CDR3 DNA sequence: TGCGCCAGCAGTGGGCCCCAGGACCGATCAGGGAACAATGAGCAGTTCTTC. Its protein product is CASSGPQDRSGNNEQFF.

This clonotype has only a few counts. V and J are TRBV6-1 and TRBJ2-5, with TRBD1 matching 9 bases. V lost 8 bases to trimming and J lost 3 bases; unmatched junction nucleotides: 7. The germline V gene has CDR1 MNHNS and CDR2 SASEGT. The length of the CDR3 is 14 residues. CDR3 in DNA: TGTGCCAGCGGGACAGGGTTTGGCAAAGAGACCCAGTACTTC. Amino acids: CASGTGFGKETQYF.

This clonotype showed up many times. V is TRBV5-1 and J is TRBJ2-2; possible D gene TRBD1, 6 bases. Deletions cut 0 bases from V and 5 bases from J, with 8 bases between. CDR1 and CDR2 from the germline V gene are SGHRS and YFSETQ. The CDR3 spans 14 residues. DNA for the CDR3: TGCGCCAGCAGCTTGGGCCAGGGGACCGGGGAGCTGTTTTTT. This encodes CASSLGQGTGELFF.

This clonotype was detected a few times. This rearrangement joins TRBV4-1 to TRBJ2-3; no reliable D call. The CDR3 runs 14 residues. The germline V gene has CDR1 MGHRA and CDR2 YSYEKL. Trimming pared 1 base from V and 6 bases from J, leaving 11 bases between. The CDR3 loop is CASSQGSNSDTQYF. The CDR3, as DNA: TGCGCCAGCAGCCAAGGGTCTAATAGTGATACGCAGTATTTT.

This clonotype was counted a few times. This sequence joins TRBV10-3 and TRBJ2-7; 8 nucleotides align to TRBD2. The CDR3 has 13 amino acids. The germline CDR1 and CDR2 sequences are ENHRY and SYGVKD. Trimming removed 10 bases from V and 4 bases from J; junction bases left unmatched: 9. The CDR3 loop is CATYSGSAYEQYF. The DNA of the CDR3 is TGTGCCACCTACAGCGGGAGTGCTTACGAGCAGTACTTC.

The rearrangement links TRBV5-2 to TRBJ1-2; the table calls TRBD1, which could not be checked here. TRBV5-2 is noted as a pseudogene. This CDR3 region has 11 residues. The CDR3 is CAIGPGLGYTF. CDR3 bases: TGTGCCATCGGCCCCGGGCTCGGCTACACCTTC.

This clonotype was seen ten or more times. This chain connects TRBV11-2 to TRBJ2-1; D remains unclear. V lost 0 bases and J 6 bases, leaving 9 bases between the germline ends. CDR1 and CDR2 (germline): SGHAT, FQNNGV. The length of the CDR3 is 14 residues. The CDR3 nucleotides read TGTGCCAGCAGCTTAGATTGGCAGCTCAATGAGCAGTTCTTC. Its protein is CASSLDWQLNEQFF.

The chain employs TRBV10-3 and TRBJ1-2; 7 bases match TRBD1. The V gene end was trimmed by 10 bases and the J gene end by 2 bases; junction bases not matched to a gene: 13. This CDR3 spans 15 amino acids. Germline V gene data show CDR1 as ENHRY and CDR2 as SYGVKD. CDR3 nucleotides: TGTGCCAAATCCGAAACAGGGGTCGCCAACTATGGCTACACCTTC. Protein sequence: CAKSETGVANYGYTF.

This clonotype was counted only a few times. J is TRBJ1-2 and V is TRBV15; D is ambiguous. This CDR3 contains 16 residues. V lost 0 bases and J lost 7, with 18 bases in between. CDR1 and CDR2 from the germline V gene are LNHNV and YYDKDF (reference sequence). DNA for the CDR3: TGTGCCACCAGCAGAGATTTGGTGCAGCGAATGAGTGGCTACACCTTC. Its protein is CATSRDLVQRMSGYTF.